This T cell receptor beta chain stems from a study of shared clonotypes between healthy human individuals. Notes on the study in general: There were few donors, and this limited the genetic and exposure-history diversity represented. Investigators collected only blood, and repertoires in tissues likely differ.

Spread over ten immunoSEQ deep assay plates, unsorted PBMC DNA underwent sequencing. Some clones are missing from TCRdb's copy, which holds only in-frame ones; the method was immunoSEQ multiplex PCR. The sample includes approximately 480,000 clones, about 79% seen only once; the top ten take about 12%. With regard to this clone: Its antigen is not identified.

V shed 1 base and J shed 11 bases, with 20 bases lying between them. The germline CDR1 and CDR2 sequences are MNHEY and SMNVEV (reference sequence). The CDR3 covers 15 residues. The genes are TRBV27 and TRBJ1-1; D may be TRBD1 (6 bases). The specimen was PBMCs. The sequence was obtained from a woman in her 40s in good health. Some clones in this sample may be carry-over from other donors' samples. CDR3 sequence reads: CASSLWGGTGPGAFF. The CDR3 DNA sequence: TGTGCCAGCAGTTTATGGGGGGGCACAGGGCCAGGGGCTTTCTTT.